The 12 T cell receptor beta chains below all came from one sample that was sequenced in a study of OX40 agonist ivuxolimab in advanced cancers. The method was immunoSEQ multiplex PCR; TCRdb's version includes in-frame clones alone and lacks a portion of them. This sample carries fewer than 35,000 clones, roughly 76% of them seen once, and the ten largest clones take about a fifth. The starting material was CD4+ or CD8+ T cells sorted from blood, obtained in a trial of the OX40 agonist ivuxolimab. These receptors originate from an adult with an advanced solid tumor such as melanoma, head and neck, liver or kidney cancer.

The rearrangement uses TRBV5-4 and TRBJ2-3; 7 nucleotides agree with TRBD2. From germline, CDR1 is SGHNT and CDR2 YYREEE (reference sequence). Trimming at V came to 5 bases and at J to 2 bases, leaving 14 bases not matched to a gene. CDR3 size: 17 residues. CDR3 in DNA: TGTGCCAGCAGGAAAGCGGGACTCACCGCTCCCACAGATACGCAGTATTTT. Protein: CASRKAGLTAPTDTQYF.

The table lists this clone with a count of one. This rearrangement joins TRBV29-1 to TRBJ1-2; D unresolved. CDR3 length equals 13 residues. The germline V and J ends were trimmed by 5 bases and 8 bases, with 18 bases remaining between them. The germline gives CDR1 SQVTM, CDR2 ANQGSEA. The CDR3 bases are TGCAGCGTTCGGCGCCCCTCAGAGGGAGGCTACACCTTC. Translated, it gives CSVRRPSEGGYTF.

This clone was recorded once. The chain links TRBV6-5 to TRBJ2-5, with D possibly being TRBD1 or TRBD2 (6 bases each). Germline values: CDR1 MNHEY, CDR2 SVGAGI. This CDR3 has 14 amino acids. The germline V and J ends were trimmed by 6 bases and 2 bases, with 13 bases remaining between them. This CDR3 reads CASSLGGLQETQYF. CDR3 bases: TGTGCCAGCAGCCTGGGGGGCTTACAAGAGACCCAGTACTTC.

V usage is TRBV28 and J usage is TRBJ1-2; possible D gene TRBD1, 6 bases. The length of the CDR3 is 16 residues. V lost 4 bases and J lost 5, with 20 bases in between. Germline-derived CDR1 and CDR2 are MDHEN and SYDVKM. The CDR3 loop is CASSSPRDRGMYGYTF. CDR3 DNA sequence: TGTGCCAGCAGTTCGCCGAGGGATAGGGGGATGTATGGCTACACCTTC.

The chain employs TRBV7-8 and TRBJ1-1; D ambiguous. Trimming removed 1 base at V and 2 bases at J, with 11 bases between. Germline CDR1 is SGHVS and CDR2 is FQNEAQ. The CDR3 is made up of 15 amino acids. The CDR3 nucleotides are TGTGCCAGCAGCTTAGTATCCGGGCAAAACACTGAAGCTTTCTTT. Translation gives CASSLVSGQNTEAFF.

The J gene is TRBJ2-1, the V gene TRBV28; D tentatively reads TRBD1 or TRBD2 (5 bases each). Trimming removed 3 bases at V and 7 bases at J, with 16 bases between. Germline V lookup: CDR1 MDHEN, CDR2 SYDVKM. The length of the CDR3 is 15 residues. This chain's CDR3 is CASSFTGTVVNEQFF. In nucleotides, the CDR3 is TGTGCCAGCAGTTTCACCGGGACCGTGGTAAATGAGCAGTTCTTC.

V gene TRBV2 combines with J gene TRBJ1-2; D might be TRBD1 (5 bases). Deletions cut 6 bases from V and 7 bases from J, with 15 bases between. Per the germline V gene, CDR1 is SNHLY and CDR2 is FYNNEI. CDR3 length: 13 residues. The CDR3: CASRVAGRGGYTF. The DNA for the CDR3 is TGTGCCAGCAGGGTGGCAGGGCGTGGTGGCTACACCTTC.

CDR3 DNA: TGTGCCCTCCGGGACCCGCCCGGGGAGACCCAGTACTTC. Translated: CALRDPPGETQYF. The V and J genes are TRBV7-2 and TRBJ2-5, with D tentatively TRBD1 or TRBD2 (5 bases each). Germline V CDR1 and CDR2: SGHTA, FQGNSA. The V gene lost 11 bases and the J gene lost 5 bases, with 18 bases spanning the gap. The CDR3 length is 13 residues.

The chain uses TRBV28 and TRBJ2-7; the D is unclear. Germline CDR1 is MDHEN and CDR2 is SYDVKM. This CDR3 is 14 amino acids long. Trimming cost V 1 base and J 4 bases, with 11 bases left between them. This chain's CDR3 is CASSLYRTYYEQYF. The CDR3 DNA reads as TGTGCCAGCAGTTTATACAGAACTTATTACGAGCAGTACTTC.

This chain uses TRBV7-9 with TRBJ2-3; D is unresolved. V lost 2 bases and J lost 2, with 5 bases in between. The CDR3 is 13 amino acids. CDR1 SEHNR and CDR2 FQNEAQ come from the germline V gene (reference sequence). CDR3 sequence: CASSLTYTDTQYF. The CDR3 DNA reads TGTGCCAGCAGCTTAACCTACACAGATACGCAGTATTTT.

CDR3 DNA sequence: TGTGCCAGTAGCCGGGACGGCTCCTACAATGAGCAGTTCTTC. Translated: CASSRDGSYNEQFF. The gene calls are TRBV19 and TRBJ2-1, with D perhaps TRBD1 or TRBD2 (5 bases each). V was pared by 6 bases and J by 0 bases, with 9 bases between. The germline V gene encodes CDR1 LNHDA and CDR2 SQIVND (reference sequence). The CDR3 runs 14 residues.

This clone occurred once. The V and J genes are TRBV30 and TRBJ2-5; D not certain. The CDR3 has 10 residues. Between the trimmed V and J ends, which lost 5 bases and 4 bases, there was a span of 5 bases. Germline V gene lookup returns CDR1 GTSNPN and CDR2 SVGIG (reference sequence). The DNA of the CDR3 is TGTGCCTGGTCTCGAGAGACCCAGTACTTC. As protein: CAWSRETQYF. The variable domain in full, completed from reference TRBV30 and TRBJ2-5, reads SQTIHQWPATLVQPVGSPLSLECTVEGTSNPNLYWYRQAAGRGLQLLFYSVGIGQISSEVPQNLSASRPQDRQFILSSKKLLLSDSGFYLCAWSRETQYFGPGTRLLVL.